This T cell receptor (beta chain) was observed in a study of response to subunit inactivated influenza vaccine. V shed 3 bases and J shed 2 bases, with 11 bases lying between them. Germline CDR1 is SGHRS and CDR2 is YFSETQ. The CDR3 covers 14 residues. This clonotype was picked up a small number of times. The antigen remains undetermined. TCRdb passed the RT-PCR reads through MiXCR, listing each CDR3 protein once. The repertoire has about 520,000 distinct CDR3 sequences, over 25% of them found once; the top ten carry 1.5% to 2%. Findings of the study overall: Authors suggested that a seasonal influenza vaccination recruits few new T cells each time.

This receptor was identified in a man aged 50-59 years who received an inactivated influenza vaccine. The V call is TRBV5-1, the J call TRBJ2-5; D is undetermined. The sample here was CD4+ T cells sorted from PBMCs, taken roughly 5 days after vaccination. CDR3 in amino acids: CASSSQMGQETQYF. CDR3 DNA: TGCGCCAGCAGCTCTCAAATGGGACAAGAGACCCAGTACTTC.